This entry lists 30 T cell receptor beta chains sequenced from one sample in a study of cytomegalovirus exposure and HLA in healthy donors. The primer mix had 60 Vbeta and 13 Jbeta primers. Generated by immunoSEQ multiplex PCR, the TCRdb table keeps only in-frame clones and is missing some. The sample consists of about 160,000 clones, roughly four fifths of them appearing once. Sequencing input: PBMCs. The receptors derive from a female donor in good health and CMV-seronegative.

The chain carries TRBV27 and TRBJ1-1; D might be TRBD1 (6 bases). The germline gives CDR1 MNHEY, CDR2 SMNVEV (reference sequence). CDR3 length: 13 amino acids. Trimming left V 8 bases short and J 5 bases short, with 15 bases between. The CDR3 DNA follows: TGTGCCAGCGTCCGGGGGGCGGGTACTGAAGCTTTCTTT. Protein product: CASVRGAGTEAFF.

This clone has more than one count but fewer than ten. The rearrangement uses TRBV28 and TRBJ1-2; D may be TRBD1 (5 bases). V lost 7 bases to trimming and J lost 7 bases, with 16 bases between them. CDR3 length equals 13 residues. The germline V gene encodes CDR1 MDHEN and CDR2 SYDVKM. CDR3 sequence (DNA): TGTGCCAGCACCCTCGGGGGGAGAGGTGGCTACACCTTC. This codes for CASTLGGRGGYTF.

This chain connects TRBV20-1 to TRBJ1-2, with D uncertain. The CDR3 totals 10 residues. Between the trimmed V and J ends, which lost 5 bases and 8 bases, there was a span of 9 bases. Germline V gene lookup returns CDR1 DFQATT and CDR2 SNEGSKA (reference sequence). The CDR3 DNA follows: TGCAGTGCTCCTCGGGAAGGCTACACCTTC. It codes for CSAPREGYTF.

The V call is TRBV2, the J call TRBJ1-5; D is possibly TRBD1 (5 bases). CDR3 length: 13 amino acids. CDR1 SNHLY and CDR2 FYNNEI come from the germline V gene. The V and J ends lost 7 bases and 6 bases respectively, with 13 bases between them. This chain's CDR3 is CASKEGMVQPQHF. CDR3 coding DNA: TGTGCCAGCAAGGAGGGGATGGTTCAGCCCCAGCATTTT. Full variable domain (missing parts from reference TRBV2 and TRBJ1-5): EPEVTQTPSHQVTQMGQEVILRCVPISNHLYFYWYRQILGQKVEFLVSFYNNEISEKSEIFDDQFSVERPDGSNFTLKIRSTKLEDSAMYFCASKEGMVQPQHFGDGTRLSIL.

This clone has a handful of counts. This chain connects TRBV5-4 to TRBJ2-7; TRBD2 aligns across 16 bases. After removal of 4 bases from V and 5 bases from J, the junction contained 3 bases not matched to a gene. Germline assignment: CDR1 SGHNT and CDR2 YYREEE (reference sequence). CDR3 length: 15 residues. CDR3 protein: CASSQGLAGGDEQYF. Here the CDR3 DNA reads TGTGCCAGCAGCCAGGGACTAGCGGGAGGGGACGAGCAGTACTTC. The variable domain in full, completed from reference TRBV5-4 and TRBJ2-7, reads ETGVTQSPTHLIKTRGQQVTLRCSSQSGHNTVSWYQQALGQGPQFIFQYYREEENGRGNFPPRFSGLQFPNYSSELNVNALELDDSALYLCASSQGLAGGDEQYFGPGTRLTVT.

The V and J genes are TRBV13 and TRBJ2-1; 7 bases agree with TRBD2. This CDR3 is 13 amino acids long. The junction had 7 bases not matched to a gene; V was cut back by 7 bases and J by 7 bases. Germline assignment: CDR1 PRHDT and CDR2 FYEKMQ (reference sequence). The CDR3 sequence is CASNSGTTNEQFF. For the CDR3, the DNA is TGTGCCAGCAATTCGGGGACTACGAATGAGCAGTTCTTC.

The chain couples TRBV7-2 to TRBJ1-2, with D perhaps TRBD1 (5 bases). The CDR3 sequence is 15 residues long. CDR1 and CDR2 from the germline V gene are SGHTA and FQGNSA. V was pared by 3 bases and J by 8 bases, with 19 bases between. Here the CDR3 reads CASSFLPGTWGGYTF. CDR3 bases: TGTGCCAGCAGCTTCTTACCCGGGACTTGGGGCGGCTACACCTTC.

J is TRBJ1-2 and V is TRBV2; possibly TRBD1 for D (6 bases). The CDR3 spans 11 residues. The V gene's germline CDR1 is SNHLY and CDR2 FYNNEI. Trimming stripped 7 bases from V and 3 bases from J, with 6 bases between. The CDR3 nucleotides are TGTGCCAGCAACAGGGACTATGGCTACACCTTC. It encodes CASNRDYGYTF.

The chain links TRBV28 to TRBJ2-7; D possibly corresponds to TRBD1 (5 bases). Trimming stripped 3 bases from V and 3 bases from J, with 12 bases between. Per the germline V gene, CDR1 is MDHEN and CDR2 is SYDVKM. There are 14 residues in the CDR3. CDR3 DNA: TGTGCCAGCAGTTTCACTGCAGGGTTCTACGAGCAGTACTTC. It codes for CASSFTAGFYEQYF.

This chain connects TRBV7-8 to TRBJ2-1; TRBD1 matches at 7 bases. The ends lost 4 bases at V and 4 bases at J; junction bases unmatched: 7. CDR3 length: 15 amino acids. The germline V gene has CDR1 SGHVS and CDR2 FQNEAQ. CDR3 bases: TGTGCCAGCAGCTACGGGACAGCCCGATACAATGAGCAGTTCTTC. Amino acid sequence: CASSYGTARYNEQFF.

This clone is a singleton in its sample. The V call is TRBV5-3, the J call TRBJ2-3, with 10 positions matching TRBD2. TRBV5-3 is an ORF, with its function uncertain. The CDR3 runs 20 residues. V was clipped by 4 bases and J by 1 base; unmatched bases: 18. The CDR3 DNA reads TGTGCCAGAAGCGTCGGGACTAGCGCGAAACAAGGAGGGCGCACAGATACGCAGTATTTT. Its translation is CARSVGTSAKQGGRTDTQYF.

This sequence joins TRBV4-3 and TRBJ2-2, with 9 bases identical to TRBD2. This CDR3 region has 16 residues. Germline values: CDR1 LGHNA, CDR2 YSLEER. V trimming: 11 bases; J trimming: 6 bases; junction bases outside the gene matches: 16. The CDR3 region is CASYVVAGVEAGELFF. The CDR3 DNA is TGCGCCTCCTATGTCGTAGCGGGAGTCGAGGCCGGGGAGCTGTTTTTT.

This rearrangement joins TRBV15 to TRBJ2-5; the D is unclear. CDR1 is LNHNV, CDR2 YYDKDF, per germline (reference sequence). The CDR3 runs to 14 residues. The germline V and J ends were trimmed by 5 bases and 5 bases, with 15 bases remaining between them. The CDR3 DNA is TGTGCCACCAGCGGAGTATATGGTCAGGAGACCCAGTACTTC. Translating it yields CATSGVYGQETQYF.

The chain joins TRBV5-1 to TRBJ2-1; 13 positions match TRBD2. Losses at the gene ends were 4 bases for V and 12 bases for J; bases not matched to a gene: 10. This CDR3 spans 15 amino acids. Per the germline V gene, CDR1 is SGHRS and CDR2 is YFSETQ. The CDR3, as DNA: TGCGCCAGCAGCCCGCGGACTAGCGGGAGTTGGCGGCAGTTCTTC. Its translation: CASSPRTSGSWRQFF.

The J gene is TRBJ2-2, the V gene TRBV11-3, with D hard to call. This CDR3 is 12 amino acids long. Germline CDR1 reads SGHNT; CDR2 reads YENEEA. V shed 1 base and J shed 7 bases, with 4 bases lying between them. The CDR3 is CASSLGSGELFF. The CDR3, as DNA: TGTGCCAGCAGCTTAGGGAGCGGGGAGCTGTTTTTT.

The DNA of the CDR3 is TGTGCCAGCAGCCCGGGCGGGTACGAGCAGTACTTC. This sequence encodes CASSPGGYEQYF. The chain links TRBV7-9 to TRBJ2-7; D possibly corresponds to TRBD2 (5 bases). V lost 5 bases and J 4 bases, leaving 9 bases between the germline ends. This CDR3 region has 12 residues. Germline V gene lookup returns CDR1 SEHNR and CDR2 FQNEAQ (reference sequence).

This clone has just one count. V and J are TRBV30 and TRBJ2-3, with D perhaps matching TRBD1 (6 bases). Germline values: CDR1 GTSNPN, CDR2 SVGIG (reference sequence). V shed 2 bases and J shed 4 bases, with 19 bases lying between them. This CDR3 has 16 residues. The CDR3: CAWSSTTGFGPDTQYF. Here the CDR3 DNA reads TGTGCCTGGAGTTCTACAACAGGGTTTGGCCCAGATACGCAGTATTTT.

The chain links TRBV7-2 to TRBJ2-7; 7 nucleotides line up with TRBD1. The length of the CDR3 is 14 residues. V was pared by 5 bases and J by 7 bases, with 11 bases of the junction left unmatched. CDR1 is SGHTA and CDR2 is FQGNSA in the germline V gene. The CDR3 DNA sequence: TGTGCCAGCAGCGCCCAGACAGGGCTAAGAGAGCAGTACTTC. Its translation is CASSAQTGLREQYF.

The V and J genes are TRBV28 and TRBJ1-2; D ambiguous. The germline V and J ends were trimmed by 5 bases and 4 bases, with 11 bases remaining between them. Germline assignment: CDR1 MDHEN and CDR2 SYDVKM. The CDR3 extends over 13 amino acids. The CDR3 is CASSLFGSYGYTF. The DNA for the CDR3 is TGTGCCAGCAGTCTCTTTGGTAGCTATGGCTACACCTTC.

This chain connects TRBV9 to TRBJ2-7; 9 positions agree with TRBD1. The CDR3 is made up of 14 amino acids. V shed 0 bases and J 5 bases; nucleotides not matched to a gene: 3. Germline V CDR1 and CDR2: SGDLS, YYNGEE. The CDR3 sequence is CASSVADRGHEQYF. CDR3 in DNA: TGTGCCAGCAGCGTAGCGGACAGGGGCCACGAGCAGTACTTC.

About this clone itself: Other DNA sequences in the sample encode the same CDR3. This chain links TRBV25-1 with TRBJ2-5; 9 bases align to TRBD1. The CDR3 has 13 residues. Per the germline V gene, CDR1 is MGHDK and CDR2 is SYGVNS. The junction had 3 bases not matched to a gene; V was cut back by 7 bases and J by 3 bases. CDR3 loop: CASTRTGEETQYF. In nucleotides, the CDR3 is TGTGCCAGCACTCGGACAGGGGAAGAGACCCAGTACTTC.

This rearrangement joins TRBV4-3 to TRBJ2-5; TRBD2 matches at 8 bases. This CDR3 is 13 amino acids long. J gave up 7 bases and V 0 bases, and 1 base lay outside the gene matches. Germline V gives CDR1 LGHNA, CDR2 YSLEER. CDR3 protein: CASSQDRGGTQYF. DNA of the CDR3: TGCGCCAGCAGCCAAGATCGGGGGGGGACCCAGTACTTC.

This clone was seen just once. The chain employs TRBV7-2 and TRBJ1-1; 10 bases line up with TRBD1. The germline gives CDR1 SGHTA, CDR2 FQGNSA. V trimming: 5 bases; J trimming: 4 bases; junction bases outside the gene matches: 4. The CDR3 covers 14 residues. The CDR3 loop reads CASSRDRGVTEAFF. The CDR3 DNA is TGTGCCAGCAGCAGGGACAGGGGCGTCACTGAAGCTTTCTTT.

In DNA, the CDR3 is TGTGCCAGCAGCGGTGCCGGGACAGCCATAAACACTGAAGCTTTCTTT. This gives the protein CASSGAGTAINTEAFF. V gene TRBV5-4 combines with J gene TRBJ1-1; 7 bases align to TRBD1. The CDR3 spans 16 residues. J lost 2 bases, V lost 4 bases, and 11 bases had no gene match. CDR1 SGHNT and CDR2 YYREEE come from the germline V gene (reference sequence).

The chain combines TRBV11-3 with TRBJ2-1, with D maybe TRBD1 (6 bases). The germline V gene encodes CDR1 SGHNT and CDR2 YENEEA. V gave up 1 base and J gave up 5 bases, with 15 bases separating them. This CDR3 has 16 amino acids. The CDR3 nucleotides read TGTGCCAGCAGCTTAGCGCTTACAGGGCTGGACAATGAGCAGTTCTTC. Its translation is CASSLALTGLDNEQFF.

This chain joins TRBV2 and TRBJ1-4; D is unresolved. Germline lookup yields CDR1 SNHLY and CDR2 FYNNEI. Trimming took 6 bases from V and 11 from J, leaving 13 bases between them. The CDR3 is 12 amino acids. CDR3 region: CASSVLLRKLFF. As DNA, the CDR3 is TGTGCCAGCAGCGTTCTTCTGAGGAAACTGTTTTTT.

This rearrangement joins TRBV7-9 to TRBJ1-3; the D is unclear. V lost 0 bases and J lost 4, with 7 bases in between. CDR1 is SEHNR, CDR2 FQNEAQ, per germline (reference sequence). The CDR3 covers 14 residues. CDR3 sequence: CASSLASQGNTIYF. In DNA, the CDR3 is TGTGCCAGCAGCTTAGCTTCCCAGGGAAACACCATATATTTT.

This clone appeared a single time. This sequence joins TRBV7-2 and TRBJ1-5; D is uncertain. CDR1 SGHTA and CDR2 FQGNSA come from the germline V gene. Trimming shortened V by 1 base and J by 4 bases, and 5 bases separated the two germline ends. The CDR3 runs 13 residues. The CDR3 protein is CASSLGQNQPQHF. In DNA form, the CDR3 reads TGTGCCAGCAGCTTAGGGCAGAATCAGCCCCAGCATTTT.

This sequence joins TRBV9 and TRBJ1-6; D is unclear. Per germline, CDR1 SGDLS and CDR2 YYNGEE. Trimming took off 0 bases at V and 5 bases at J, with 6 bases between the two ends. This CDR3 has 14 residues. The CDR3 spells CASSVGPDNSPLHF. DNA of the CDR3: TGTGCCAGCAGCGTAGGGCCCGATAATTCACCCCTCCACTTT.

The chain couples TRBV14 to TRBJ2-1, with D hard to call. Germline V gene data show CDR1 as SGHDN and CDR2 as FVKESK. The length of the CDR3 is 12 residues. V was trimmed by 3 bases and J by 9 bases, leaving 9 bases between them. The CDR3 DNA follows: TGTGCCAGCAGCCAGCTTTCGCGTGAGCAGTTCTTC. Residues: CASSQLSREQFF.